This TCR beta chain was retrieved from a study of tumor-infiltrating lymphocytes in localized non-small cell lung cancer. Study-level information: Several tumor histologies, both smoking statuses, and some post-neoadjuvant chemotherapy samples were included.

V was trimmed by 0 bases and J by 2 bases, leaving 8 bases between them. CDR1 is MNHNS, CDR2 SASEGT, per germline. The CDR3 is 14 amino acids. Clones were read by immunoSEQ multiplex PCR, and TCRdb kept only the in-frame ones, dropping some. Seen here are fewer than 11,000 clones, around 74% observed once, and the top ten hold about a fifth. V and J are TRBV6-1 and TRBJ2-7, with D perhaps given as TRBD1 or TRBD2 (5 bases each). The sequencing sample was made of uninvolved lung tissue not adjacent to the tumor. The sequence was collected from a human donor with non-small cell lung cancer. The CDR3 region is CASSEATGPYEQYF. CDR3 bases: TGTGCCAGCAGTGAAGCGACGGGGCCCTACGAGCAGTACTTC.